The rows below give T cell receptor beta chains drawn from one sample of a study of shared clonotypes between healthy human individuals. TCRdb's table, derived via immunoSEQ multiplex PCR, lists solely in-frame clones and lacks some. This sample has a few million clones; roughly 93% occur once, and the top ten carry 0.39%. The sample consisted of naive CD4+ T cells from PBMCs. These receptors came from a man between 18 and 35 years old in good health. Some clones in this sample may be carry-over from other donors' samples. The CDR3 runs from the conserved cysteine through the conserved F or W.

J gene,V gene,CDR3 protein
TRBJ1-2,TRBV6-6,CASSLQVYVREYGYTF
TRBJ2-7,TRBV7-2,CASSPGQGSGEQYF
TRBJ2-7,TRBV6-4,CASSEQGSGSYEQYF
TRBJ2-5,TRBV5-1,CASSSSTTRGETQYF
TRBJ1-1,TRBV5-4,CASSLDRLAGNTEAFF
TRBJ2-7,TRBV28,CASSFRTGNYEQYF
TRBJ1-5,TRBV19,CASTWTPWRVSNQPQHF
TRBJ1-2,TRBV5-1,CASSGTGTVTF
TRBJ2-1,TRBV9,CASSAKLLAGGYEQFF
TRBJ1-4,TRBV6-5,CASSYSSATNEKLFF
TRBJ2-7,TRBV5-1,CASSPTGTGPYEQYF
TRBJ2-1,TRBV4-1,CASSPPLAGGSNEQFF
TRBJ2-5,TRBV27,CASSLSPPVSAGTQETQYF
TRBJ2-7,TRBV7-9,CASSPSGRYEQYF
TRBJ1-5,TRBV2,CASRSTYLAPGNQPQHF
TRBJ2-7,TRBV18,CASSPNMADYEQYF
TRBJ2-2,TRBV9,CASSTPGQGAQGGELFF
TRBJ2-2,TRBV5-1,CASTPGPGTGNTGELFF